This T cell receptor beta chain originates from a study of OX40 agonist ivuxolimab in advanced cancers. The study in broad terms: The costimulatory receptor OX40 (CD134) was targeted by ivuxolimab, a fully human IgG2 agonistic monoclonal antibody. Intravenous ivuxolimab was administered to patients every 2 weeks at six dose levels: 0.01, 0.1, 0.3, 1.5, 3 and 10 mg/kg. Among the roughly 50 dose-escalation patients, about 20 had hepatocellular carcinoma, 15 or so melanoma, 9 renal cell carcinoma and 9 head and neck cancer. A male proportion of 82.7% and a mean age of approximately 61 years, ranging from about 20 to 79, were recorded for the dose-escalation cohort. Prior anti-PD-1, anti-PD-L1 or anti-CTLA-4 therapy was permitted, and checkpoint inhibitors had been received by less than 45% of dose-escalation patients. Partial responses were achieved by three dose-escalation patients, of whom one had hepatocellular carcinoma and two had cutaneous melanoma. Peripheral TCRbeta sequencing aimed to test whether ivuxolimab altered TCR sequence diversity and caused clonal T-cell expansion. The paper covers the monotherapy dose-escalation part of the phase I ivuxolimab trial, which included N = 52 patients. The investigation overall reported the following: At doses of 0.1 to 3.0 mg/kg, clonal expansion of both CD4+ and CD8+ T cells in blood was seen between baseline and week 6. In partial responders in the 0.1-3.0 mg/kg groups, normalized peripheral clonal expansion was found to be among the lowest, especially among CD8+ T cells. After ivuxolimab, more expanded clones were found on average in CD8+ T cells than in CD4+ T cells. The antigen specificity of the clonally expanded peripheral T cells was not determined. Low levels of normalized T-cell clonal expansion were also seen in some nonresponding patients.

The trim is 4 bases for V and 4 bases for J, with a gap of 18 bases between the germline ends. The CDR3 runs 17 amino acids, cysteine and phenylalanine included. The only DNA kept is the CDR3, 51 bases in frame from the first base. Based on the germline V gene (reference sequence), the CDR1 and CDR2 sequences are SGHKS and YYEKEE. Details on this clone: Its antigen specificity is not known. No much larger clonotype is one base removed from it; base qualities were not supplied.

Patients with autoimmune disease history or receiving systemic immunosuppression were excluded from the trial. Peripheral blood for TCR sequencing was drawn from every dose cohort at baseline, at cycle 4 day 1 and at cycle 7 day 1. Samples came from an open-label, multicenter, first-in-human phase I dose-escalation trial of ivuxolimab. Adults with locally advanced or metastatic melanoma, renal cell, hepatocellular, or head and neck squamous cell carcinoma were enrolled in the trial. Before TCR sequencing, CD4+ T cells and CD8+ T cells were sorted from peripheral blood as separate populations. To sequence the TCRbeta CDR3 region, genomic DNA was isolated from the sorted cells. The immunoSEQ Assay was used for sequencing of TCRbeta CDR3 regions. The clones in this table, taken by TCRdb from immuneACCESS, are in-frame only. Not every clone is retained; where verified, under half of the shortfall comes from an unresolved V gene, and the cause of the rest is unknown. The sample table records around 55,000 clones; 89% of these occur just once. In total, the top ten clones hold around an eighth of the sample.

This receptor was identified in an adult with an advanced solid tumor such as melanoma, head and neck, liver or kidney cancer. The chain was built from TRBV5-5 and TRBJ1-6; confidence is insufficient to name the D gene. Sequences were derived from CD4+ or CD8+ T cells sorted from blood, sampled in a trial of the OX40 agonist ivuxolimab. The sequenced DNA: TGTGCCAGCAGCCCTACCGCCGACGGAGGGTATAATTCACCCCTCCACTTT. Translated, it gives CASSPTADGGYNSPLHF.